The 5 T cell receptor beta chains in this list originate from one sample, sequenced in a study of T cells expressing NK-cell markers. TCRdb re-called the 5' RACE reads and catalogs CDR3 proteins one per entry, DNA excluded. This sample's table reports 400,000 to 450,000 distinct CDR3 sequences. The sequenced sample consisted of blood T cells: a sorted CD56 or NKG2C T cell subset, CD4+ or CD8+ T cells, or bulk PBMC T cells (not recorded which). These receptors were obtained from a woman between 18 and 70 years old in good health.

The V and J genes are TRBV4-2 and TRBJ1-6; TCRdb designates TRBD1, a call that cannot be tested without DNA. The CDR3 sequence is 16 residues long. CDR1 is LGHNA and CDR2 is YNFKEQ in the germline V gene. The chain's CDR3 is CASSQDRDRGRSPLHF.

This sequence joins TRBV20-1 and TRBJ2-1; TCRdb selects TRBD2, and the lack of DNA leaves this call unchecked. Germline lookup yields CDR1 DFQATT and CDR2 SNEGSKA (reference sequence). The CDR3 has 16 amino acids. The CDR3 here is CSAREVSGTTYNEQFF.

The CDR3 reads CASGPGTSPYEQYF. The V call is TRBV12-5, the J call TRBJ2-7; TCRdb's assignment of TRBD1 cannot be checked, as there is no DNA. The CDR3 has 14 residues. The germline CDR1 and CDR2 sequences are LGHNT and FRNRAP.

This chain joins TRBV19 and TRBJ2-3; TCRdb calls TRBD1, which cannot be checked without DNA. Germline assignment: CDR1 LNHDA and CDR2 SQIVND (reference sequence). The CDR3 spans 12 residues. CDR3 sequence: CASSTLGDTQYF.

The V gene is TRBV14, the J gene TRBJ2-7. Germline V lookup: CDR1 SGHDN, CDR2 FVKESK. The CDR3 contains 15 residues. The chain's CDR3 is CASSQEVGYSYEQYF.